Listed below are T cell receptor beta chains from one sample, sequenced in a study of blood T cells in healthy people across ages. TCRdb used MiXCR to reprocess the 5' RACE reads, holding one entry per CDR3 protein. The data hold about 680,000 distinct CDR3 sequences, with over 45% observed a single time. Sequencing was done on a sample of blood. The receptor set was obtained from a woman aged 55-75 years in good health. The CDR3 runs from the conserved cysteine through the conserved F or W. The order of the fields is J gene, V gene, D gene, clone size, CDR3 DNA, CDR3 protein. The D gene is left open where the match is weak. Some rows have no size entry. The others give once, few or many, or a class for an expanded clone.

TRBJ2-3 | TRBV20-1 | TRBD2 | few | TGCAGTGCAAACATAGCGGGAGCAGATACGCAGTATTTT | CSANIAGADTQYF
TRBJ1-1 | TRBV4-1 | TRBD1 | few | TGCGCCAGCAGCCAACCTACGACAGGGGCCCTGATATTGTCTGAAGCTTTCTTT | CASSQPTTGALILSEAFF
TRBJ1-1 | TRBV7-3 | TRBD1 | few | TGTGCCAGCAGCTTCGGGCCCTTGGGACAGTACGGTGAAGCTTTCTTT | CASSFGPLGQYGEAFF
TRBJ2-4 | TRBV5-1 | NA | few | TGCGCCAGCAGAGGGGGACCGGTGGGGAACATTCAGTACTTC | CASRGGPVGNIQYF
TRBJ2-3 | TRBV15 | NA | NA | TGTGCCACCAGCAGAGGCCGGATAGCTAGCACAGATACGCAGTATTTT | CATSRGRIASTDTQYF
TRBJ2-3 | TRBV7-2 | NA | few | TGTGCCAGCACCCAAGGCACAGATACGCAGTATTTT | CASTQGTDTQYF
TRBJ2-7 | TRBV4-3 | TRBD2 | NA | TGCGCCAGCAGCCCAAATCTGGCTAGCGGCCTGGAGCAGTACTTC | CASSPNLASGLEQYF
TRBJ2-1 | TRBV7-8 | NA | NA | TGTGCCAGCAGCTTACGTGTGGCTGAGCAGTTCTTC | CASSLRVAEQFF
TRBJ2-3 | TRBV9 | TRBD2 | few | TGTGCCAGCAGCGTAGATAGCGGGAGAGGCACAGATACGCAGTATTTT | CASSVDSGRGTDTQYF
TRBJ2-7 | TRBV28 | NA | NA | TGTGCCAGCAACCGGGACAGGATAGCGGGAGACATACTCTACGAGCAGTACTTC | CASNRDRIAGDILYEQYF
TRBJ1-5 | TRBV3-1 | TRBD1 | NA | TGTGCCAGCAGCCAGGACAGGCTTAATCAGCCCCAGCATTTT | CASSQDRLNQPQHF
TRBJ2-1 | TRBV7-2 | TRBD2 | NA | TGTGCCAGCAGCTTAAACCCCGGGGGACTAGCGCCGAGCTCCTACAATGAGCAGTTCTTC | CASSLNPGGLAPSSYNEQFF
TRBJ2-3 | TRBV20-1 | TRBD2 | NA | TGCAGTGCTAGAACTAGCGGGAGCCTGGCTAGCACAGATACGCAGTATTTT | CSARTSGSLASTDTQYF
TRBJ2-7 | TRBV18 | NA | NA | TGTGCCAGCTCACCAGCCCTACTGCTAATTCCGAACAATGAGCAGTACTTC | CASSPALLLIPNNEQYF
TRBJ1-2 | TRBV7-2 | TRBD1 | NA | TGTGCCAGCAGCCGAGACAGGGACCAATTTGACGGCTACACCTTC | CASSRDRDQFDGYTF
TRBJ2-1 | TRBV7-9 | NA | NA | TGTGCCAGCAGCGTAGGGGGTAGCGACAGCTCCTACAATGAGCAGTTCTTC | CASSVGGSDSSYNEQFF
TRBJ2-3 | TRBV7-3 | NA | NA | TGTGCCAGCAGCACTCAAATAGCGTCAGATACGCAGTATTTT | CASSTQIASDTQYF
TRBJ1-1 | TRBV12-3/TRBV12-4 | TRBD1 | NA | TGTGCCAGCACCAACTGGTTCCGGGACAGGCGACAGGCTTTCTTT | CASTNWFRDRRQAFF
TRBJ2-1 | TRBV7-2 | TRBD2 | few | TGTGCCAGCAGCTTAGGAGCGGGAGGGCGAAATGAGCAGTTCTTC | CASSLGAGGRNEQFF
TRBJ2-7 | TRBV7-2 | NA | NA | TGTGCCAGCAGCTTTCCAGGGATCCACGAGCAGTACTTC | CASSFPGIHEQYF
TRBJ2-3 | TRBV14 | NA | NA | TGTGCCAGCAGCCAAGAGGTCAAATACACAGATACGCAGTATTTT | CASSQEVKYTDTQYF
TRBJ2-3 | TRBV12-3/TRBV12-4 | TRBD2 | NA | TGTGCCAGCAGTACCAGACTAGCGGGATGGTATTTT | CASSTRLAGWYF
TRBJ1-6 | TRBV20-1 | TRBD1 | few | TGCAGTGCCCGGGACAGGGGGTATTCACCCCTCCACTTT | CSARDRGYSPLHF
TRBJ2-5 | TRBV9 | NA | few | TGTGCCAGCAGCGTAGATGGGACGGTAAAAGAGACCCAGTACTTC | CASSVDGTVKETQYF
TRBJ2-4 | TRBV4-1 | NA | NA | TGCGCCAGCAGCCAAACAGGGGGGGGCGGGAGTTCCAAAAACATTCAGTACTTC | CASSQTGGGGSSKNIQYF
TRBJ2-7 | TRBV9 | NA | NA | TGTGCCAGCAGCGTAGGACAGGTTCCGTCCTACGAGCAGTACTTC | CASSVGQVPSYEQYF
TRBJ2-3 | TRBV2 | NA | NA | TGTGCCAGCGGCCCCCCCCCTCGGGAGCAGTATTTT | CASGPPPREQYF
TRBJ2-5 | TRBV29-1 | TRBD1 | few | TGCAGCGTTGAAGATTCGGTCGGGACAGGGCAGGAGACCCAGTACTTC | CSVEDSVGTGQETQYF
TRBJ2-3 | TRBV4-1 | TRBD2 | NA | TGCGCCAGCAGCCACCTACGAGCGGGGGGAGATACGCAGTATTTT | CASSHLRAGGDTQYF
TRBJ2-7 | TRBV5-1 | NA | NA | TGCGCCAGCAGCCCAACACCCGGGACTGGCTCCTACAATGAGCAGTACTTC | CASSPTPGTGSYNEQYF
TRBJ2-3 | TRBV7-2 | TRBD1 | few | TGTGCCAGCAGCTCCTACCCCCGACAGGGTACAGATACGCAGTATTTT | CASSSYPRQGTDTQYF
TRBJ1-1 | TRBV5-1 | NA | NA | TGCGCCAGCAGCTTGGTGGTGGCGAACACTGAAGCTTTCTTT | CASSLVVANTEAFF
TRBJ2-3 | TRBV12-3/TRBV12-4 | TRBD2 | NA | TGTGCCAGCAGTTATCCGGGACTAGCGGACTCCACCGATACGCAGTATTTT | CASSYPGLADSTDTQYF
TRBJ2-1 | TRBV6-2/TRBV6-3 | NA | NA | TGTGCCAGCTCCATCGACCCTGCGAAATACAATGAGCAGTTCTTC | CASSIDPAKYNEQFF
TRBJ2-3 | TRBV6-2/TRBV6-3 | TRBD2 | NA | TGTGCCAGCAGAAGATTTAGCGGGATAGGAGATACGCAGTATTTT | CASRRFSGIGDTQYF
TRBJ2-2 | TRBV29-1 | NA | many | TGCAGCGTTGAAGATTCCAGGGGGGCCGGGGAGCTGTTTTTT | CSVEDSRGAGELFF
TRBJ1-4 | TRBV6-6 | NA | NA | TGTGCCAGCACCCTACCACCGGGACGGTCAACTAATGAAAAACTGTTTTTT | CASTLPPGRSTNEKLFF
TRBJ1-1 | TRBV2 | NA | few | TGTGCCAGCAGAGCCCGACAGACGGAAGGAGCTTTCTTT | CASRARQTEGAFF
TRBJ1-1 | TRBV20-1 | NA | NA | TGCAGTGCTAGGGAAAAAATTCAGCGGACTGAAGCTTTCTTT | CSAREKIQRTEAFF
TRBJ2-5 | TRBV28 | NA | few | TGTGCCAGCAGTTTGACCCGGGACCCCATTTCGGTGGAGACCCAGTACTTC | CASSLTRDPISVETQYF
TRBJ2-1 | TRBV11-1 | TRBD2 | once | TGTGCCAGCAGCTTAACACTAGCGGGAGGATCTGTTCACGATGAGCAGTTCTTC | CASSLTLAGGSVHDEQFF
TRBJ1-1 | TRBV29-1 | NA | few | TGCAGCGTTGAAAGGGTATTGAGCACTGAAGCTTTCTTT | CSVERVLSTEAFF
TRBJ1-2 | TRBV7-9 | NA | NA | TGTGCCAGCGGACTGTGGGTCGACAGCCCTCTTGGCTACACCTTC | CASGLWVDSPLGYTF
TRBJ1-1 | TRBV10-3 | NA | NA | TGTGCCATCAGTGCTCAGGGCCAGGGTACGGACACTGAAGCTTTCTTT | CAISAQGQGTDTEAFF
TRBJ1-1 | TRBV20-1 | NA | once | TGCAGTGCTAGACTTGCCCAGGGGTGTGAAGCTTTCTTT | CSARLAQGCEAFF
TRBJ2-7 | TRBV5-1 | NA | NA | TGCGCCTGCAGATCAGGCCCCGGAGAGTCCTACGAGCAGTACTTC | CACRSGPGESYEQYF
TRBJ1-3 | TRBV20-1 | NA | few | TGCAGTGCTTACCACAGGGTTGATGGAAACACCATATATTTT | CSAYHRVDGNTIYF
TRBJ2-1 | TRBV4-3 | NA | NA | TGCGCCAGCAGCCAAGACTCCGTGCAGGGGATGAATGAGCAGTTCTTC | CASSQDSVQGMNEQFF
TRBJ1-2 | TRBV30 | NA | NA | TGTGCCTGGAGTGCGGGGGGATATGGCTACACCTTC | CAWSAGGYGYTF
TRBJ2-7 | TRBV18 | NA | NA | TGTGCCAGCTCACCACAAGAGATCCAGTACTTC | CASSPQEIQYF
TRBJ1-1 | TRBV20-1 | TRBD1 | few | TGCAGTGCTATCAGGACAGGAGCCTACACTGAAGCTTTCTTT | CSAIRTGAYTEAFF
TRBJ2-1 | TRBV15 | TRBD1 | NA | TGTGCCACCAGCAAAGGGACAGGGGCACCCTACAATGAGCAGTTCTTC | CATSKGTGAPYNEQFF
TRBJ2-2 | TRBV5-1 | TRBD2 | NA | TGCGCCAGCAGCTTGGTACTAGCGGGAGCTGACGGGGAGCTGTTTTTT | CASSLVLAGADGELFF
TRBJ1-5 | TRBV20-1 | NA | NA | TGCAGTGCTAGTATGTGGGGAGGCAATCAGCCCCAGCATTTT | CSASMWGGNQPQHF
TRBJ2-5 | TRBV29-1 | NA | many | TGCAGCGTTGCCGGGGAGACCCAGTACTTC | CSVAGETQYF